The rows below give T cell receptor beta chains drawn from one sample of a study of cytotoxic CD8 clonotypes in ibrutinib-treated CLL. The method was immunoSEQ multiplex PCR; TCRdb's version includes in-frame clones alone and lacks a portion of them. Here the sample spans about 200,000 clones, around 72% being singletons. This specimen consisted of PBMCs, obtained after 24 months of ibrutinib treatment. These receptors were obtained from a human donor with chronic lymphocytic leukemia. Both conserved end residues are part of each CDR3. Fields, in order: clone size, J gene, V gene, D gene, CDR3 protein, CDR3 DNA. The D gene is left open where the match is weak. Expanded clones are given a class, and other clones once, few, many or no size at all.

few	TRBJ2-2	TRBV5-1	-	CASSLELALGELFF	TGCGCCAGCAGCTTGGAACTAGCACTTGGGGAGCTGTTTTTT
-	TRBJ1-3	TRBV30	-	CACTRDSGNTIYF	TGTGCCTGTACCAGGGACTCTGGAAACACCATATATTTT
-	TRBJ1-1	TRBV15	-	CATSSDYRVYSEAFF	TGTGCCACCAGCTCAGACTACAGGGTTTACTCTGAAGCTTTCTTT
-	TRBJ1-2	TRBV15	-	CATSRDTDLGYTF	TGTGCCACCAGCAGAGATACGGATTTGGGCTACACCTTC
few	TRBJ2-1	TRBV7-9	TRBD1	CATPDRKGNEQFF	TGTGCCACCCCGGACAGGAAAGGCAATGAGCAGTTCTTC
-	TRBJ2-7	TRBV19	-	CASTAGAHRHEQYF	TGTGCCAGTACCGCCGGGGCCCACCGCCACGAGCAGTACTTC
once	TRBJ2-3	TRBV6-5	TRBD1	CASSYRTGVDGDTQYF	TGTGCCAGCAGTTACCGGACAGGGGTGGATGGAGATACGCAGTATTTT
-	TRBJ2-5	TRBV4-2	-	CASSQDVEARPGQYF	TGTGCCAGCAGCCAAGATGTCGAGGCACGGCCGGGCCAGTACTTC
-	TRBJ2-7	TRBV6-1	TRBD2	CASKLAGETHEQYF	TGTGCCAGCAAACTAGCGGGAGAGACCCACGAGCAGTACTTC
-	TRBJ1-2	TRBV7-2	TRBD1	CASSFSLAGGGYTF	TGTGCCAGCAGCTTTAGCTTGGCAGGGGGCGGCTACACCTTC
few	TRBJ2-1	TRBV7-8	TRBD1	CASSLAGTGGVEQFF	TGTGCCAGCAGCTTGGCCGGGACAGGGGGCGTTGAGCAGTTCTTC
-	TRBJ2-1	TRBV7-2	-	CASSLGLGHEQFF	TGTGCCAGCAGCTTAGGTCTGGGCCATGAGCAGTTCTTC
-	TRBJ1-1	TRBV6-6	-	CASSYFGEAFF	TGTGCCAGCAGTTACTTCGGAGAAGCTTTCTTT
-	TRBJ1-2	TRBV6-1	TRBD1	CASSAGTGGGYTF	TGTGCCAGCAGTGCCGGGACAGGCGGAGGCTACACCTTC